The 12 T cell receptor beta chains below were found in one sample sequenced in a study of cytomegalovirus exposure and HLA in healthy donors (dated by TCRdb to about 2017). The protocol used for the library was the immunoSEQ multiplex PCR assay. For the multiplex PCR, a mixture combining 60 forward primers for TCR Vbeta segments and 13 reverse primers for TCR Jbeta segments was used. TCRdb provides this immuneACCESS table in a form limited to in-frame rearrangements. Some clones are lacking; in checked studies, under half of them reflect an unresolved V gene, and why the rest are absent is not known. Within this sample are roughly 160,000 clones, with 85% of them counted one time only. Jointly, the top ten make up 1% of the sample. Material: PBMCs. All receptors derive from a boy under 10 years old in good health and CMV-seronegative.

V usage is TRBV15 and J usage is TRBJ2-3, with 7 bases fitting TRBD2. V lost 3 bases, J lost 2 bases, and 8 bases stayed unmatched. This CDR3 region has 16 residues. Germline CDR1 is LNHNV and CDR2 is YYDKDF (reference sequence). The CDR3 loop reads CATSRGLAVYTDTQYF. The CDR3 nucleotides read TGTGCCACCAGCAGGGGCCTAGCGGTCTACACAGATACGCAGTATTTT.

This clone was seen a handful of times. V gene TRBV28 combines with J gene TRBJ1-6, with D perhaps TRBD1 (6 bases). CDR3 length equals 14 residues. Trimming removed 4 bases at V and 6 bases at J, with 10 bases between. Germline V CDR1 and CDR2: MDHEN, SYDVKM. The DNA of the CDR3 is TGTGCCAGCAGTTGGGGGCAGGCTAATTCACCCCTCCACTTT. It is translated as CASSWGQANSPLHF.

This clone showed up just a few times. J is TRBJ1-2 and V is TRBV28, with D possibly matching TRBD1 (5 bases). Germline lookup yields CDR1 MDHEN and CDR2 SYDVKM. The ends were cut back, 3 bases at V and 5 bases at J, with 16 bases in the middle. The CDR3 length is 15 residues. CDR3 in amino acids: CASSFPRRGFYGYTF. The CDR3 coding sequence is TGTGCCAGCAGTTTCCCCCGGCGGGGGTTTTATGGCTACACCTTC.

This chain uses TRBV28 with TRBJ1-1; 8 bases fit TRBD1. The trim removed 6 bases at V and 0 bases at J, leaving 3 bases unmatched. The CDR3 length is 14 residues. Germline loops: CDR1 MDHEN, CDR2 SYDVKM. CDR3 sequence reads: CASRDRGMNTEAFF. The CDR3 bases are TGTGCCAGCAGAGACAGGGGTATGAACACTGAAGCTTTCTTT.

V usage is TRBV7-3 and J usage is TRBJ2-6; D perhaps matches TRBD1 (6 bases). The germline V gene has CDR1 SGHTA and CDR2 FQGTGA. This CDR3 comprises 17 residues. V dropped 4 bases and J dropped 4 bases, with 17 bases sitting between them. CDR3 protein: CASSSLTGTSGANVLTF. The CDR3 DNA is TGTGCCAGCAGCTCCTTAACAGGGACGTCAGGGGCCAACGTCCTGACTTTC.

The CDR3 coding sequence is TGTGCCAGCAGCCTTGACAGGGGAAGCACAGATACGCAGTATTTT. Translated, it gives CASSLDRGSTDTQYF. The chain combines TRBV6-4 with TRBJ2-3, with 8 bases identical to TRBD1. Germline V gives CDR1 MRHNA, CDR2 SNTAGT. The CDR3 is 15 residues long. J was trimmed by 0 bases and V by 6 bases; bases with no gene match: 5.

The chain couples TRBV7-6 to TRBJ2-1; 12 nucleotides agree with TRBD2. Germline-derived CDR1 and CDR2 are SGHVS and FNYEAQ. The V gene end was trimmed by 5 bases and the J gene end by 5 bases; junction bases not matched to a gene: 7. This CDR3 contains 16 residues. The CDR3 DNA reads as TGTGCCAGCAGCGACCTAGCGGGGGGGCCCAACAATGAGCAGTTCTTC. Translation gives CASSDLAGGPNNEQFF.

The rearrangement links TRBV27 to TRBJ2-5, with 9 nucleotides matching TRBD2. The germline CDR1 and CDR2 sequences are MNHEY and SMNVEV (reference sequence). The ends lost 0 bases at V and 4 bases at J; junction bases unmatched: 15. CDR3 size: 19 residues. The CDR3 reads CASSLSSPAGGPRGETQYF. DNA for the CDR3: TGTGCCAGCAGTTTATCGTCCCCGGCGGGAGGGCCGAGGGGAGAGACCCAGTACTTC.

This clone was seen more than once but under ten times. The chain joins TRBV5-4 to TRBJ1-2; the D is unclear. With 2 bases removed from V and 3 bases from J, the gap between germline ends came to 8 bases. Germline V gene data show CDR1 as SGHNT and CDR2 as YYREEE (reference sequence). The CDR3 contains 13 residues. The CDR3 loop is CASSFNSDYGYTF. The CDR3 DNA is TGTGCCAGCAGCTTCAACTCCGACTATGGCTACACCTTC.

This clone has only one observation. A junction boundary mismatches the germline segment, possibly from a read error. V usage is TRBV27 and J usage is TRBJ2-3, with TRBD1 matching 10 bases. CDR3 size: 15 residues. Looked up from germline, CDR1 is MNHEY and CDR2 is SMNVEV (reference sequence). CDR3 nucleotides: TGTGCCAGCATTTTAAGACAGGGGGCGCATGATACGCAGTATTTT. Amino acid sequence: CASILRQGAHDTQYF.

The J gene is TRBJ2-3, the V gene TRBV11-2; D might be TRBD2 (8 bases). Germline V gene data show CDR1 as SGHAT and CDR2 as FQNNGV. The V end lost 7 bases, the J end lost 6 bases, and 23 bases lay between the germline ends. The CDR3 contains 16 residues. The CDR3 region is CASKRGREARWDTQYF. The DNA of the CDR3 is TGTGCCAGCAAAAGGGGGCGGGAGGCCCGGTGGGATACGCAGTATTTT. Full variable domain (rest looked up from reference TRBV11-2 and TRBJ2-3): EAGVAQSPRYKIIEKRQSVAFWCNPISGHATLYWYQQILGQGPKLLIQFQNNGVVDDSQLPKDRFSAERLKGVDSTLKIQPAKLEDSAVYLCASKRGREARWDTQYFGPGTRLTVL.

This clone was detected a few times. V gene TRBV28 combines with J gene TRBJ2-3; D may be TRBD2 (7 bases). The CDR3 spans 13 residues. Trimming cost V 11 bases and J 3 bases, with 15 bases left between them. Germline CDR1 and CDR2: MDHEN and SYDVKM. The CDR3 nucleotides read TGTGCCGAGCAGGAGGGGGGGACAGATACGCAGTATTTT. This sequence encodes CAEQEGGTDTQYF.